This T cell receptor beta chain came from a study of cytomegalovirus exposure and HLA in healthy donors. Amplification used 60 Vbeta primers and 13 Jbeta primers. The assay was immunoSEQ multiplex PCR, and TCRdb's table has in-frame clones only and misses some. Of under 100,000 clones detected, 10% appear once; the ten largest clones hold roughly a quarter. This clone was seen a handful of times. The V gene's germline CDR1 is LNHDA and CDR2 SQIVND (reference sequence). The CDR3 is made up of 16 amino acids. Trimming cost V 6 bases and J 4 bases; bases outside gene matches: 11. The rearrangement links TRBV19 to TRBJ1-2; TRBD1 agrees at 10 bases. Sequenced: PBMCs. This sequence was found in a man between 60 and 75 years old in good health and CMV-seropositive. The CDR3 nucleotides are TGTGCCAGTAGCCGGGACAGGGGCCCGACAATCTATGGCTACACCTTC. This encodes CASSRDRGPTIYGYTF.